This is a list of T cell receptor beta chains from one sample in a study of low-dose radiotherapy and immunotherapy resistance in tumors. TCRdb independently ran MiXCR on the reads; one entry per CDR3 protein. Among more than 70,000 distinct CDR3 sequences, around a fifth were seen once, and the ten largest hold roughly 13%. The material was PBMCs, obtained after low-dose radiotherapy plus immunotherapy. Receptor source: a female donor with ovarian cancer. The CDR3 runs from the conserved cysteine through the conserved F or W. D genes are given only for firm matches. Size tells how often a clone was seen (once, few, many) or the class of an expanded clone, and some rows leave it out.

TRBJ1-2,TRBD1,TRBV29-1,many,CSVDLAAGGGYTF,TGCAGCGTTGACCTCGCGGCAGGGGGGGGCTACACCTTC
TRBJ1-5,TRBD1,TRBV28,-,CASSLYGQGRDQPQHF,TGTGCCAGCAGTTTATACGGACAGGGGCGAGATCAGCCCCAGCATTTT
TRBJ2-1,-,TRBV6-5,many,CASSVWGETGLLIGEQFF,TGTGCCAGCAGTGTGTGGGGGGAAACGGGACTTCTGATAGGTGAGCAGTTCTTC
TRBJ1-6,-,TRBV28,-,CASSPPRRDQNSPLHF,TGTGCCAGCAGCCCCCCAAGGCGGGACCAAAATTCACCCCTCCACTTT
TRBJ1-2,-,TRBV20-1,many,CSARDQRAGEAGYTF,TGCAGTGCTAGAGATCAAAGGGCGGGGGAAGCTGGCTACACCTTC
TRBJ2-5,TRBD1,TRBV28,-,CASSGSGQGVETQYF,TGTGCCAGCAGTGGGTCGGGACAGGGGGTCGAGACCCAGTACTTC
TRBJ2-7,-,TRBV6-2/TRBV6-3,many,CASSYSGPATRGYF,TGTGCCAGCAGTTACTCGGGCCCAGCTACGAGGGGGTACTTC
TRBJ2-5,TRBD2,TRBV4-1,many,CASSQVWGAGGGETQYF,TGCGCCAGCAGCCAAGTGTGGGGTGCGGGGGGAGGGGAGACCCAGTACTTC
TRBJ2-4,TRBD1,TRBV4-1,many,CASSPHGQGNPLTKNIQYF,TGCGCCAGCAGCCCCCATGGACAGGGGAATCCTTTAACCAAAAACATTCAGTACTTC
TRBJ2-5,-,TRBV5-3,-,CASSLDGTSEETQYF,TGTGCCAGCAGCTTGGACGGGACTTCTGAAGAGACCCAGTACTTC
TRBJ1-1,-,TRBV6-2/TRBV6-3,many,CASRTGTEPAFF,TGTGCCAGCAGAACCGGGACCGAACCAGCTTTCTTT
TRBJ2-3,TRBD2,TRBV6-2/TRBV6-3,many,CASSELIAGPDTQYF,TGTGCCAGCAGTGAACTCATAGCGGGCCCAGATACGCAGTATTTT
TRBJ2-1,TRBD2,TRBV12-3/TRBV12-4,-,CASTPTSGNNEQFF,TGTGCCAGCACTCCGACTAGCGGAAACAATGAGCAGTTCTTC
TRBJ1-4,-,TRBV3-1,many,CASSQGGGANEKLFF,TGTGCCAGCAGCCAAGGAGGGGGGGCTAATGAAAAACTGTTTTTT
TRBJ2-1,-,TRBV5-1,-,CASSSGIVLGNEQFF,TGCGCCAGCAGCTCCGGGATCGTCCTAGGCAATGAGCAGTTCTTC
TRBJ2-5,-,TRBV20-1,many,CSARDPRTGQETQYF,TGCAGTGCTAGAGATCCCCGCACGGGCCAAGAGACCCAGTACTTC
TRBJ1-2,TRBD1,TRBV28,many,CASRTDREAGYTF,TGTGCCAGCAGAACAGACAGGGAGGCTGGCTACACCTTC
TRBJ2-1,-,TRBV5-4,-,CASITSPSNNEQFF,TGTGCCAGCATTACCAGTCCCTCGAACAATGAGCAGTTCTTC
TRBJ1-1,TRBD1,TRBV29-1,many,CSAPGATGALGTEAFF,TGCAGCGCACCTGGGGCGACAGGGGCGCTGGGCACTGAAGCTTTCTTT
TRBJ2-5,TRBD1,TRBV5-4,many,CASSRTGVETQYF,TGTGCCAGCAGCAGGACAGGGGTAGAGACCCAGTACTTC
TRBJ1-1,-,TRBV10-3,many,CAISESGRTNEAFF,TGTGCCATCAGTGAGTCGGGACGGACAAATGAAGCTTTCTTT
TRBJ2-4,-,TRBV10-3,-,CAISESKAEIENIQYF,TGTGCCATCAGTGAGTCTAAGGCAGAAATAGAAAACATTCAGTACTTC
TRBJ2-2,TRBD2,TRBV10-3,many,CASRLAGGLTGELFF,TGTGCCTCGCGACTAGCGGGAGGTCTCACCGGGGAGCTGTTTTTT
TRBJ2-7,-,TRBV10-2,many,CASSEREIYEQYF,TGCGCCAGCAGTGAGAGGGAGATCTACGAGCAGTACTTC
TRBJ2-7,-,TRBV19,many,CASSGTEYEQYF,TGTGCCAGTAGCGGGACGGAATACGAGCAGTACTTC
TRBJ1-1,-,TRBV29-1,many,CSVSGDGGTEAFF,TGCAGCGTTTCCGGTGACGGGGGCACTGAAGCTTTCTTT
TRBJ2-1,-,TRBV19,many,CASSIRYSTSNEQFF,TGTGCCAGTAGTATCCGCTATTCGACTAGCAATGAGCAGTTCTTC
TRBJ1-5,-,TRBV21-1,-,CASSQRGANQPQHF,TGTGCCAGCAGCCAGAGGGGGGCCAATCAGCCCCAGCATTTT
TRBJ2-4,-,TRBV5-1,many,CASSSRVPASLAKNIQYF,TGCGCCAGCAGCTCCCGGGTCCCGGCTTCTTTAGCCAAAAACATTCAGTACTTC
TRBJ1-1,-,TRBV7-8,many,CASSSLGLRNTEAFF,TGTGCCAGCAGCTCGCTTGGCTTGAGGAACACTGAAGCTTTCTTT
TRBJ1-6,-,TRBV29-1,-,CSVGDGGNSPLHF,TGCAGCGTGGGGGACGGGGGGAATTCACCCCTCCACTTT
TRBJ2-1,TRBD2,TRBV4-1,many,CASSQVGTIQLGTSYNEQFF,TGCGCCAGCAGCCAAGTCGGGACTATACAACTGGGAACCTCCTACAATGAGCAGTTCTTC
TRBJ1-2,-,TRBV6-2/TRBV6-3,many,CASKRENYGYTF,TGTGCCAGCAAACGGGAGAACTATGGCTACACCTTC
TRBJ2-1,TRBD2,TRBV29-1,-,CSATVASGESEQFF,TGCAGCGCCACGGTGGCTAGCGGGGAGTCTGAGCAGTTCTTC
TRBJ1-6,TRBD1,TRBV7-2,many,CASSLSTGDYNSPLHF,TGTGCCAGCAGCTTGTCGACAGGGGATTATAATTCACCCCTCCACTTT
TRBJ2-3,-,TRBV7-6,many,CASSLNRWYNNTQYF,TGTGCCAGCAGCTTAAACCGGTGGTATAATAATACGCAGTATTTT
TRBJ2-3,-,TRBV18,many,CASSRGGPSRTDTQYF,TGTGCCAGCTCACGTGGGGGGCCCAGCCGCACAGATACGCAGTATTTT
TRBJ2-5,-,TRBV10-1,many,CASSQASGGGETQYF,TGCGCCAGCTCGCAGGCTAGCGGAGGGGGAGAGACCCAGTACTTC
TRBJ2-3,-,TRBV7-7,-,CASSAGKGRGDTQYF,TGTGCTAGCAGCGCAGGGAAAGGAAGGGGAGATACGCAGTATTTT
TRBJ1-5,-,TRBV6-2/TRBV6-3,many,CASVGVYSNQPQHF,TGTGCCAGCGTCGGAGTTTATAGCAATCAGCCCCAGCATTTT
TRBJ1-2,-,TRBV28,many,CASSPQGRTNAF,TGTGCCAGCAGTCCCCAGGGACGGACTAACGCCTTC
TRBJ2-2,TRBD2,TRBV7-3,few,CASSLTSVTGELFF,TGTGCCAGCAGCCTGACTAGCGTCACCGGGGAGCTGTTTTTT
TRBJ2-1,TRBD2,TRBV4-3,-,CASSQRTSGIFWEQFF,TGCGCCAGCAGCCAACGGACTAGCGGGATTTTTTGGGAGCAGTTCTTC
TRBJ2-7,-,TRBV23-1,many,CASSQSRQTLLTRYEQYF,TGCGCCAGCAGTCAATCGCGACAGACGCTCCTAACCCGTTACGAGCAGTACTTC
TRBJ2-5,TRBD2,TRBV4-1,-,CASSRGTTKETQYF,TGCGCCAGCAGCCGCGGGACTACGAAAGAGACCCAGTACTTC
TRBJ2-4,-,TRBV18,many,CASSPVRAPGAKNIQYF,TGTGCCAGCTCACCCGTTCGAGCGCCCGGGGCCAAAAACATTCAGTACTTC
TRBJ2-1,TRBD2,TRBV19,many,CASSSVSGSEQFF,TGTGCCAGTAGTTCCGTTAGCGGGAGTGAGCAGTTCTTC
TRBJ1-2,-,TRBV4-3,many,CASSQDRSAGGYTF,TGCGCCAGCAGCCAAGATCGGTCGGCGGGCGGCTACACCTTC
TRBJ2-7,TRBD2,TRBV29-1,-,CSVTSGLAGGGEQYF,TGCAGCGTGACATCGGGACTAGCGGGAGGTGGCGAGCAGTACTTC
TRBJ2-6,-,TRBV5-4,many,CASFGLGRNSGANVLTF,TGTGCCAGCTTCGGGCTAGGCCGGAACTCTGGGGCCAACGTCCTGACTTTC
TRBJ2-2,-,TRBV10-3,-,CAISVYRVATTNTGELFFF,-
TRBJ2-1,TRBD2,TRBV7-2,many,CASSPRPGGPREQFF,TGTGCCAGCAGCCCCAGACCGGGGGGGCCGCGGGAGCAGTTCTTC
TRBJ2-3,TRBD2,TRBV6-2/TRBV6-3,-,CASSRRGSGGTSPTDTQYF,TGTGCCAGCAGTAGAAGGGGCAGCGGGGGGACGTCCCCCACAGATACGCAGTATTTT
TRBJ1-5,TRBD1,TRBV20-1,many,CSASKAGGLNQPQHF,TGCAGTGCTAGTAAAGCAGGGGGGCTGAATCAGCCCCAGCATTTT
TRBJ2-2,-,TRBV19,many,CASAPTASTGELFF,TGTGCCAGTGCGCCTACCGCGAGCACCGGGGAGCTGTTTTTT
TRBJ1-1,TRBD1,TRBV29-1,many,CSVQPGGWGDTEAFF,TGCAGCGTTCAACCAGGGGGTTGGGGGGACACTGAAGCTTTCTTT
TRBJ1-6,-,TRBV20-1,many,CSARGASLQDSPLHF,TGCAGTGCTCGGGGGGCTTCCCTTCAGGACTCACCCCTCCACTTT